A selection of T cell receptor beta chains follows, all from one sample in a study of blood T cell repertoires in COVID-19. Assay: immunoSEQ multiplex PCR; the TCRdb copy retains only in-frame clones and omits some. The table records about 180,000 clones, over 75% of them present only once. The material sequenced was peripheral blood. These receptors were obtained from a woman of 80 years or more with acute or convalescent COVID-19. CDR3s include the opening cysteine and the closing phenylalanine or tryptophan. D genes are given only for firm matches. Expanded clones get a size class; other rows say once, few or many, or leave the size out.

cdr3_aa cdr3_nt clone_size j_call d_call v_call cdr3_length
CASWDRAGNTIYF TGTGCCAGTTGGGACAGGGCTGGAAACACCATATATTTT . TRBJ1-3 TRBD1 TRBV19 13
CASSPGYTEAFF TGTGCCAGTAGCCCAGGGTACACTGAAGCTTTCTTT few TRBJ1-1 . TRBV19 12
CASSIGPGPQETQYF TGTGCCAGTAGTATAGGGCCAGGTCCGCAAGAGACCCAGTACTTC . TRBJ2-5 . TRBV19 15
CASSHRPDRPTYEQYF TGCGCCAGCAGCCACCGCCCCGACAGGCCCACCTACGAGCAGTACTTC once TRBJ2-7 . TRBV4-1 16
CAISRGGAEQPQHF TGTGCCATCAGCAGAGGCGGTGCGGAACAGCCCCAGCATTTT . TRBJ1-5 . TRBV10-3 14
CASSLGTGSSYNSPLHF TGTGCCAGCAGCTTAGGGACAGGGAGCTCCTATAATTCACCCCTCCACTTT . TRBJ1-6 TRBD1 TRBV7-9 17
CASSKQGAGYNEQFF TGTGCCAGCAGCAAACAGGGGGCCGGTTACAATGAGCAGTTCTTC . TRBJ2-1 TRBD1 TRBV6-5 15
CASSLVAGETDTQYF TGCGCCAGCAGCCTAGTAGCGGGTGAAACAGATACGCAGTATTTT . TRBJ2-3 TRBD2 TRBV5-1 15
CASSIVGGTEAFF TGTGCCAGTAGTATTGTAGGGGGCACTGAAGCTTTCTTT once TRBJ1-1 . TRBV19 13
CASSLLAGEPTGELFF TGTGCCAGCAGCTTGCTAGCGGGAGAACCCACCGGGGAGCTGTTTTTT few TRBJ2-2 TRBD2 TRBV11-2 16
CASSVGRAFTDTQYF TGTGCCAGCAGCGTCGGCAGGGCCTTTACAGATACGCAGTATTTT once TRBJ2-3 . TRBV9 15
CAISESTGGHTGELFF TGTGCCATCAGTGAGTCTACAGGGGGCCACACCGGGGAGCTGTTTTTT . TRBJ2-2 TRBD1 TRBV10-3 16
CASSPGLAGGPDTQYF TGTGCCAGCAGCCCGGGACTAGCGGGAGGGCCCGATACGCAGTATTTT . TRBJ2-3 TRBD2 TRBV5-6 16
CATSDSTGASYNEQFF TGTGCCACCAGTGACTCTACAGGGGCATCCTACAATGAGCAGTTCTTC few TRBJ2-1 TRBD1 TRBV24-1 16
CSVEQNYGYTF TGCAGCGTTGAACAGAACTATGGCTACACCTTC . TRBJ1-2 . TRBV29-1 11
CASGTGYYNSPLHF TGTGCCAGCGGGACAGGGTACTATAATTCACCCCTCCACTTT . TRBJ1-6 TRBD1 TRBV5-4 14
CAISPRGPPGNTEAFF TGTGCCATCAGCCCGAGGGGGCCACCGGGGAACACTGAAGCTTTCTTT . TRBJ1-1 TRBD1 TRBV10-3 16
CATSRDIGTGLNEQFF TGTGCCACCAGCAGAGATATCGGGACAGGTCTCAATGAGCAGTTCTTC . TRBJ2-1 TRBD1 TRBV15 16
CASSLVGTGPGELFF TGTGCCAGCAGCTTAGTGGGGACAGGGCCCGGGGAGCTGTTTTTT . TRBJ2-2 TRBD1 TRBV7-2 15
CASSSRSREQYF TGTGCCAGCAGCTCCCGGAGTCGCGAGCAGTACTTC . TRBJ2-7 . TRBV11-2 12
CASSQRGTDTGELFF TGCGCCAGCAGCCAAAGGGGAACCGACACCGGGGAGCTGTTTTTT . TRBJ2-2 . TRBV4-1 15
CASSPQGNQPQHF TGTGCCAGCTCACCCCAGGGAAACCAGCCCCAGCATTTT . TRBJ1-5 . TRBV18 13
CASSLDTGAHTDTQYF TGTGCCAGCAGCTTAGATACTGGGGCTCACACAGATACGCAGTATTTT . TRBJ2-3 . TRBV7-2 16
CASRVSGGPWEQYF TGTGCCAGCAGAGTTAGCGGGGGCCCCTGGGAGCAGTACTTC . TRBJ2-7 TRBD2 TRBV7-2 14
CASSPPIQGYYTF TGTGCCAGCAGTCCCCCGATTCAGGGGTACTACACCTTC few TRBJ1-2 . TRBV6-2/TRBV6-3 13
CASTPAAASGLENIQYF TGTGCCAGCACCCCCGCGGCCGCTAGCGGTTTAGAAAACATTCAGTACTTC . TRBJ2-4 TRBD2 TRBV7-2 17
CASSQRGGASDTQYF TGTGCCAGCAGCCAACGCGGGGGGGCTTCAGATACGCAGTATTTT . TRBJ2-3 TRBD2 TRBV6-2/TRBV6-3 15
CASSSWQRGNQPQHF TGTGCCAGCAGTTCTTGGCAGAGGGGCAATCAGCCCCAGCATTTT . TRBJ1-5 . TRBV2 15
CASSAQGANTEAFF TGTGCCAGCAGTGCACAGGGGGCGAACACTGAAGCTTTCTTT once TRBJ1-1 TRBD1 TRBV25-1 14
CASRAGLTEAFF TGTGCCAGCAGGGCAGGGCTCACTGAAGCTTTCTTT . TRBJ1-1 . TRBV27 12
CASTWDRGLEQYF TGTGCCAGCACCTGGGACAGGGGGCTCGAGCAGTACTTC . TRBJ2-7 TRBD1 TRBV5-6 13
CASSVGQGAYEQYF TGTGCCAGCAGCGTCGGACAGGGGGCCTACGAGCAGTACTTC . TRBJ2-7 TRBD1 TRBV7-2 14
CASSSPRTGETGKLFF TGTGCCAGCAGTTCTCCCCGGACAGGGGAAACCGGGAAACTGTTTTTT . TRBJ1-4 TRBD1 TRBV27 16
CASSIGWPGYTF TGTGCCAGTAGTATTGGTTGGCCGGGCTACACCTTC . TRBJ1-2 . TRBV19 12
CASSALNPGVSGNTIYF TGTGCCAGCAGTGCACTCAACCCGGGGGTCTCTGGAAACACCATATATTTT . TRBJ1-3 . TRBV6-1 17
CASSRGQGVRYEQFF TGTGCCAGCAGTCGCGGACAGGGAGTTCGCTATGAGCAGTTCTTC . TRBJ2-1 TRBD1 TRBV2 15
CAWRRGQGGGYTF TGTGCCTGGCGACGGGGACAGGGAGGTGGCTACACCTTC . TRBJ1-2 TRBD1 TRBV30 13
CASSRQGNYSPLHF TGTGCTAGCAGTCGACAGGGGAATTATTCACCCCTCCACTTT . TRBJ1-6 TRBD1 TRBV6-5 14
CASSPLAGGEQYF TGTGCCAGCAGCCCGCTGGCGGGAGGCGAGCAGTACTTC . TRBJ2-7 TRBD2 TRBV11-3 13
CATSARQGATSGGDYNEQFF TGTGCCACCAGTGCTCGACAGGGGGCGACTAGCGGGGGCGACTACAATGAGCAGTTCTTC . TRBJ2-1 TRBD2 TRBV24-1 20
CASSLAGGGANEQFF TGTGCCAGCAGCTTAGCTGGCGGGGGGGCCAATGAGCAGTTCTTC . TRBJ2-1 TRBD2 TRBV11-2 15
CASALLVAELEEQYF TGTGCTAGTGCCCTCTTAGTAGCGGAGCTGGAGGAGCAGTACTTC . TRBJ2-7 . TRBV12-5 15
CASSSSGQVNYGYTF TGCGCCAGCAGCAGCTCGGGACAGGTTAACTATGGCTACACCTTC . TRBJ1-2 TRBD1 TRBV5-1 15
CASSYGGPGNTIYF TGTGCCAGCAGTTACGGAGGCCCTGGAAACACCATATATTTT . TRBJ1-3 . TRBV6-2/TRBV6-3 14
CASSHSSQETQYF TGTGCCAGCAGCCATTCTAGTCAAGAGACCCAGTACTTC once TRBJ2-5 . TRBV3-1/TRBV3-2 13
CASSSTSPSQFF TGTGCCAGCAGCTCTACCTCACCCTCGCAGTTCTTC . TRBJ2-1 . TRBV11-2 12
CASSTRDRGREQYF TGTGCCAGCAGTACCCGGGACAGGGGGCGCGAGCAGTACTTC once TRBJ2-7 TRBD1 TRBV5-6 14
CASSETQGANEQFF TGTGCCAGCAGCGAGACACAGGGGGCCAATGAGCAGTTCTTC . TRBJ2-1 TRBD1 TRBV5-4 14
CASRTPWGRTEAFF TGTGCCAGCAGAACCCCGTGGGGCAGGACTGAAGCTTTCTTT . TRBJ1-1 . TRBV6-5 14
CASSLGWGEQFF TGTGCCAGCAGCTTGGGTTGGGGCGAGCAGTTCTTC once TRBJ2-1 . TRBV5-6 12
CATRDLRQGNYEQYF TGTGCCACCAGGGATTTGAGACAGGGTAACTACGAGCAGTACTTC . TRBJ2-7 TRBD1 TRBV19 15
CASSRGTLTPNEKLFF TGTGCCAGCAGTCGAGGGACACTAACTCCTAATGAAAAACTGTTTTTT . TRBJ1-4 . TRBV6-2/TRBV6-3 16
CASSSGGNSPLHF TGTGCCAGTAGTTCTGGAGGGAATTCACCCCTCCACTTT . TRBJ1-6 . TRBV19 13
CAISRDRVSDTQYF TGTGCCATCTCCCGGGACAGGGTATCAGATACGCAGTATTTT . TRBJ2-3 TRBD1 TRBV6-5 14
CASSQARGSSQPQHF TGTGCCAGCAGCCAGGCGAGAGGGTCGTCTCAGCCCCAGCATTTT . TRBJ1-5 . TRBV3-1/TRBV3-2 15
CASSRQAATNEKLFF TGTGCCAGCAGCCGACAGGCCGCAACTAATGAAAAACTGTTTTTT . TRBJ1-4 . TRBV27 15
CASSLGGSSGTDTQYF TGCGCCAGCAGCTTGGGCGGGAGTAGTGGCACAGATACGCAGTATTTT . TRBJ2-3 TRBD2 TRBV5-1 16